This TCR beta chain was sequenced for a study of graft-versus-host responses after intestinal transplantation. As for the study in general: Each patient got anti-thymocyte globulin induction, then tacrolimus and steroids for about 3 years.

V dropped 5 bases and J dropped 8 bases, with 15 bases sitting between them. Germline lookup yields CDR1 MDHEN and CDR2 SYDVKM. This CDR3 spans 13 amino acids. TCRdb's copy holds only in-frame clones and misses some; the assay was immunoSEQ multiplex PCR. This sample has around 17,000 clones, with roughly 80% found just once. Note on this clone: The antigen remains unidentified.

Findings and caveats of the study: Patients who carried graft-donor T cell macrochimerism also had high graft-versus-host to host-versus-graft clonal ratios in their allografts.

Graft samples were processed, releasing intraepithelial and lamina propria lymphocytes. This chain uses TRBV28 with TRBJ1-2; tentative D call: TRBD1 (6 bases). This clonotype originated in a human patient who received an intestinal transplant, so some T cells may come from the graft donor. The specimen was ileum tissue, collected roughly 460 days after intestinal transplant. The CDR3 bases are TGTGCCAGCAGTCAAACCGGGACACAAGGCTACACCTTC. This sequence encodes CASSQTGTQGYTF.